The 13 T cell receptor beta chains given below trace back to one sample, sequenced in a study of T cell changes during pregnancy in multiple sclerosis (dated by TCRdb to the late 2010s). The library was generated by the immunoSEQ multiplex PCR assay. TCRdb obtained this table from immuneACCESS and retained in-frame rearrangements with V and J assigned. These tables miss some clones; where compared with another copy, unresolved V genes account for less than half of the shortfall, and the remainder is unexplained. In this sample the table shows about 73,000 clones, 90% of which occur a single time. The ten largest clones take up 9.5% of the sample. Sequencing used peripheral blood, obtained after pregnancy. The receptor source for this set is a female donor in good health, enrolled as a control in a pregnancy study.

V is TRBV11-2 and J is TRBJ2-3; 8 bases match TRBD2. CDR3 length: 15 amino acids. With V trimmed by 4 bases and J by 3 bases, 6 bases remained unmatched. Germline values: CDR1 SGHAT, CDR2 FQNNGV. The CDR3 spells CASSSGGSSTDTQYF. CDR3 DNA: TGTGCCAGCAGCTCGGGAGGGTCTTCAACAGATACGCAGTATTTT.

The chain joins TRBV7-8 to TRBJ2-1; 8 nucleotides line up with TRBD1. The germline V gene encodes CDR1 SGHVS and CDR2 FQNEAQ. Trimming took 5 bases from V and 8 from J; bases not matched to a gene: 11. This CDR3 has 15 amino acids. CDR3 sequence: CASSMLTGVKDEQFF. CDR3 DNA sequence: TGTGCCAGCAGCATGCTGACAGGGGTGAAGGATGAGCAGTTCTTC. Full variable domain (remainder filled in from reference TRBV7-8 and TRBJ2-1): GAGVSQSPRYKVAKRGQDVALRCDPISGHVSLFWYQQALGQGPEFLTYFQNEAQLDKSGLPSDRFFAERPEGSVSTLKIQRTQQEDSAVYLCASSMLTGVKDEQFFGPGTRLTVL.

V and J are TRBV29-1 and TRBJ2-5; 10 positions match TRBD1. CDR1 is SQVTM, CDR2 ANQGSEA, per germline. V lost 7 bases to trimming and J lost 5 bases; unmatched junction nucleotides: 10. CDR3 length equals 14 residues. CDR3 nucleotide sequence: TGCAGCGCGACGGGACAGGGGTTGGGGGAGACCCAGTACTTC. Translated, it gives CSATGQGLGETQYF.

The rearrangement links TRBV29-1 to TRBJ2-1; 14 bases line up with TRBD2. The germline V gene encodes CDR1 SQVTM and CDR2 ANQGSEA. V gave up 7 bases and J gave up 8 bases; unmatched junction bases: 7. The CDR3 has 14 amino acids. The CDR3 here is CSADPGLAGDEQFF. DNA for the CDR3: TGCAGCGCCGATCCGGGACTAGCGGGAGATGAGCAGTTCTTC.

This chain links TRBV18 with TRBJ2-4, with D possibly matching TRBD2 (6 bases). With 8 bases removed from V and 0 bases from J, the gap between germline ends came to 26 bases. Germline V gene data show CDR1 as KGHSH and CDR2 as LQKENI. The CDR3 sequence is 19 residues long. The chain's CDR3 is CASTTPVGMGLLAKNIQYF. The CDR3 DNA follows: TGTGCCAGCACAACACCGGTGGGTATGGGACTCCTAGCCAAAAACATTCAGTACTTC.

This clone was counted once. V gene TRBV7-2 combines with J gene TRBJ1-1; D is undetermined. Looked up from germline, CDR1 is SGHTA and CDR2 is FQGNSA. This CDR3 has 14 amino acids. V dropped 3 bases and J dropped 2 bases, with 10 bases sitting between them. CDR3 nucleotide sequence: TGTGCCAGCAGCTTTAGTACAGCCAACACTGAAGCTTTCTTT. Translation gives CASSFSTANTEAFF. Combining the CDR3 with reference TRBV7-2 and TRBJ1-1 gives the whole variable domain GAGVSQSPSNKVTEKGKDVELRCDPISGHTALYWYRQSLGQGLEFLIYFQGNSAPDKSGLPSDRFSAERTGGSVSTLTIQRTQQEDSAVYLCASSFSTANTEAFFGQGTRLTVV.

The chain is built from TRBV5-1 and TRBJ2-1; 12 bases map to TRBD2. Germline lookup yields CDR1 SGHRS and CDR2 YFSETQ. The CDR3 is 15 amino acids. V lost 4 bases and J lost 6; bases outside the gene matches: 5. The CDR3 region is CASSPGLAGANEQFF. The CDR3 DNA is TGCGCCAGCAGCCCGGGACTAGCGGGCGCCAATGAGCAGTTCTTC.

This chain uses TRBV2 with TRBJ2-2, with 14 bases that match TRBD2. The length of the CDR3 is 17 residues. With V trimmed by 6 bases and J by 3 bases, 6 bases remained unmatched. CDR1 and CDR2 (germline): SNHLY, FYNNEI. In DNA, the CDR3 is TGTGCCAGCAGGGGACTAGCGGGAGTTTTTTACACCGGGGAGCTGTTTTTT. Residues: CASRGLAGVFYTGELFF.

In its sample, this clone was seen many times. This chain links TRBV11-3 with TRBJ2-7, with 9 bases fitting TRBD2. The CDR3 sequence is 15 residues long. V shed 5 bases, J shed 0 bases, and the junction held 5 bases outside the gene matches. Germline-derived CDR1 and CDR2 are SGHNT and YENEEA. The CDR3 region is CASSPGGGDSYEQYF. CDR3 DNA sequence: TGTGCCAGCAGCCCGGGCGGGGGGGACTCCTACGAGCAGTACTTC.

V and J are TRBV5-1 and TRBJ2-2; TRBD2 matches 7 bases. This CDR3 has 17 amino acids. Germline CDR1 reads SGHRS; CDR2 reads YFSETQ. Trimming cost V 4 bases and J 2 bases; bases outside gene matches: 11. DNA for the CDR3: TGCGCCAGCAGCCCAACCGTAACTAGCGCCAACACCGGGGAGCTGTTTTTT. It translates to CASSPTVTSANTGELFF.

This clone has just a few counts. The rearrangement links TRBV9 to TRBJ1-1; D is unresolved. V shed 5 bases and J shed 4 bases, with 6 bases lying between them. The CDR3 extends over 11 amino acids. Germline V gene data show CDR1 as SGDLS and CDR2 as YYNGEE. CDR3 sequence reads: CASRGATEAFF. CDR3 in DNA: TGTGCCAGCAGGGGAGCCACTGAAGCTTTCTTT.

This clone was seen more than once but under ten times. The chain combines TRBV7-2 with TRBJ2-3, with 12 bases identical to TRBD2. This CDR3 contains 15 residues. Germline loops: CDR1 SGHTA, CDR2 FQGNSA. The V segment lost 4 bases and the J segment 5 bases; nucleotides outside the gene matches: 4. Here the CDR3 reads CASSWTSGVGDTQYF. CDR3 bases: TGTGCCAGCAGCTGGACTAGCGGGGTCGGAGATACGCAGTATTTT. The entire variable domain, with the rest obtained from reference TRBV7-2 and TRBJ2-3, is as follows: GAGVSQSPSNKVTEKGKDVELRCDPISGHTALYWYRQSLGQGLEFLIYFQGNSAPDKSGLPSDRFSAERTGGSVSTLTIQRTQQEDSAVYLCASSWTSGVGDTQYFGPGTRLTVL.

V and J are TRBV9 and TRBJ1-2, with 7 bases fitting TRBD1. Losses at the gene ends were 0 bases for V and 6 bases for J; bases not matched to a gene: 5. Germline V gene lookup returns CDR1 SGDLS and CDR2 YYNGEE. This CDR3 spans 14 amino acids. The CDR3 DNA is TGTGCCAGCAGCGTAGCTCACAGGGGAGATGGCTACACCTTC. It is translated as CASSVAHRGDGYTF.